This T cell receptor (beta chain) was sequenced in a study of CD8+CD57+ T cells in acquired aplastic anemia. V was trimmed by 1 base and J by 2 bases, leaving 8 bases between them. This CDR3 has 14 residues. Germline V lookup: CDR1 LNHNV, CDR2 YYDKDF (reference sequence). This clonotype was detected only a few times. It was genomic DNA that served as the template for profiling TCR beta VDJ and CDR3. TCRdb fed the reads into MiXCR, producing one record per CDR3 protein. The repertoire holds 90,000 to 120,000 distinct CDR3 sequences, with approximately 48% as singletons. This receptor was obtained from a human donor in good health, serving as a control. The sequenced material came from sorted CD4+, CD8+, or CD8+CD57+ T cells (not recorded which) from PBMCs. The chain joins TRBV15 to TRBJ2-5; tentatively, D is TRBD2 (6 bases). CDR3 coding DNA: TGTGCCACCAGCAGAGCGGGGGTACAAGAGACCCAGTACTTC. Its protein is CATSRAGVQETQYF. The full variable domain, completed using reference TRBV15 and TRBJ2-5, is DAMVIQNPRYQVTQFGKPVTLSCSQTLNHNVMYWYQQKSSQAPKLLFHYYDKDFNNEADTPDNFQSRRPNTSFCFLDIRSPGLGDTAMYLCATSRAGVQETQYFGPGTRLLVL.